This TCR beta chain originates from a study of blood T cell repertoires in COVID-19. The V and J ends lost 2 bases and 2 bases, in that order; junction bases with no gene match: 5. Germline V gene data show CDR1 as KGHSH and CDR2 as LQKENI. The CDR3 sequence is 15 residues long. Only in-frame clones appear in the TCRdb table, and some are missing; sequencing was by immunoSEQ multiplex PCR. The data hold hundreds of thousands of clones, with 75% to 85% observed a single time. The J gene is TRBJ2-7, the V gene TRBV18, with 8 bases fitting TRBD1. The TCR comes from a woman aged 50 to 65 with acute COVID-19. Sequenced sample: PBMCs or T cells enriched from blood (not recorded which). The CDR3 nucleotides are TGTGCCAGCTCACCAACGACAGGGGCCCCCTACGAGCAGTACTTC. Translating gives CASSPTTGAPYEQYF.